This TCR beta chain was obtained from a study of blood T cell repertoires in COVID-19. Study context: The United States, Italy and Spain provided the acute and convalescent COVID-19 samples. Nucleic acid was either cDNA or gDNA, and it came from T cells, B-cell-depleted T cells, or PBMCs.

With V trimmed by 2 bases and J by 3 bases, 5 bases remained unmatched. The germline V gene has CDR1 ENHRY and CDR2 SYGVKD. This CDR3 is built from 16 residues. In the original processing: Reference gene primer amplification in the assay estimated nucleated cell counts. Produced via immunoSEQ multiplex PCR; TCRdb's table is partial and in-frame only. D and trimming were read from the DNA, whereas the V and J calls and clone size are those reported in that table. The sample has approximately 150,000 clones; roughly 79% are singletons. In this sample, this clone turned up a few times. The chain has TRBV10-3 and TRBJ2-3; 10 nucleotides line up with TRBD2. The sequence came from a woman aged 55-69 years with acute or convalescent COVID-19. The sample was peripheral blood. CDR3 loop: CAISEPLAGATDTQYF. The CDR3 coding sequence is TGTGCCATCAGTGAGCCGCTAGCGGGAGCGACAGATACGCAGTATTTT.